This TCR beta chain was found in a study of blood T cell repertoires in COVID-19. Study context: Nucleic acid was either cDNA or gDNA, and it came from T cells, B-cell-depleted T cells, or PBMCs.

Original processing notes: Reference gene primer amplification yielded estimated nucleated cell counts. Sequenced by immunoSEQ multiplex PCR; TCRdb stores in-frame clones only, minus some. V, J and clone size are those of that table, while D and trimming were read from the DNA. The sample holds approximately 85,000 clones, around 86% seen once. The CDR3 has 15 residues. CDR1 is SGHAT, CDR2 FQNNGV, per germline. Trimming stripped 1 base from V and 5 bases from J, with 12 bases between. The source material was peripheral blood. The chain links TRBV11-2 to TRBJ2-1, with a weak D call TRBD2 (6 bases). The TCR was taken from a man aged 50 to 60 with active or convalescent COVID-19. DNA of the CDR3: TGTGCCAGCAGCTTAGCAAGGCTAGCGAACAATGAGCAGTTCTTC. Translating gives CASSLARLANNEQFF.